The present TCR beta chain was sequenced within a study of HIV-infected patients and healthy controls. General study points: HIV+ repertoires were severely depleted of MAIT alpha-chain CDR3s, unlike healthy controls.

Trimming at V came to 4 bases and at J to 0 bases, leaving 3 bases not matched to a gene. The CDR3 runs to 14 residues. CDR1 and CDR2 (germline): SGHDT, YYEEEE. Whole blood was used without fractionation, so all unsorted peripheral T cells were included. Alpha and beta constant-region primers primed reverse transcription of around 500 ng RNA. Separate chain-specific third strand synthesis with multiplexing indices produced the alpha and beta libraries. The cDNA received a 5' RACE adapter containing a random hexamer plus an SP2 sequencing primer site. MiXCR, run by TCRdb on the 5' RACE reads, gives a single entry per CDR3 protein. The repertoire includes roughly 25,000 distinct CDR3 sequences, approximately 9% of them detected once, and 4% sits in the top ten. This clonotype appeared many times. Its antigen remains unidentified.

The TCR sequence derives from an adult in good health. J is TRBJ1-1 and V is TRBV5-6; 7 nucleotides align to TRBD1. Sequenced input: blood. CDR3 protein: CASSLTGLNTEAFF. CDR3 in DNA: TGTGCCAGCAGCCTGACAGGGCTGAACACTGAAGCTTTCTTT.